This T cell receptor (beta chain) was identified during a study of blood T cell repertoires in COVID-19. Study background: The samples span acute and convalescent COVID-19 from the United States, Italy and Spain.

Per the original data handling: Reference gene primer amplification gave nucleated cell count estimates. Clones were read by immunoSEQ multiplex PCR, and TCRdb kept only the in-frame ones, dropping some. D and trimming come from the DNA, and the V and J calls and clone size come from that table. This table has 100,000 to 150,000 clones, approximately 89% appearing once. Germline V gene lookup returns CDR1 SNHLY and CDR2 FYNNEI. The CDR3 runs 14 residues. The V end lost 8 bases, the J end lost 0 bases, and 13 bases lay between the germline ends. The TCR originated in a woman aged 55-69 years with acute or convalescent COVID-19. Sequenced sample: peripheral blood. The gene calls are TRBV2 and TRBJ1-1; D is undetermined. CDR3 bases: TGTGCCAGCCAACCGGGATACTTGAACACTGAAGCTTTCTTT. As protein: CASQPGYLNTEAFF.